This TCR beta chain derives from a study of T cell clonality in common variable immunodeficiency. From germline, CDR1 is LNHDA and CDR2 SQIVND (reference sequence). With 3 bases removed from V and 6 bases from J, the gap between germline ends came to 14 bases. The CDR3 totals 14 residues. Profiled with immunoSEQ multiplex PCR; TCRdb holds only in-frame clones, not every one. The data show approximately 29,000 clones, with none appearing a single time. Study results and limitations: CVID subjects had higher TCRbeta clonality than healthy controls, most marked in about a third. Fewer TCRbeta clones were shared among CVID subjects than controls. Fewer deletions and N-nucleotide insertions were reportedly seen in common variable immunodeficiency TCR beta sequences.

This clone was seen repeatedly, ten times or more. The antigen is undetermined. The read ends 3 residues shy of where the CDR3 ends; the end is completed using the germline J gene. The TCR comes from a human donor with common variable immunodeficiency. The V gene is TRBV19, the J gene TRBJ1-1; weak D call: TRBD1 (5 bases). The sequencing sample was made of peripheral blood mononuclear cells. CDR3 bases read: TGTGCCAGTAGTATCCGGGGGATCAGAGCTGAA. Encoded protein: CASSIRGIRAE. The full-length CDR3 reads as CASSIRGIRAEAFF.